This TCR beta chain derives from a study of graft-versus-host responses after intestinal transplantation. In the study overall: Recipients obtained multivisceral, liver-intestinal, or isolated intestinal transplants. All of the recipients had induction that used anti-thymocyte globulin, then tacrolimus and steroids for approximately 3 years.

Trimming took 6 bases from V and 1 from J, leaving 14 bases between them. Germline V gene lookup returns CDR1 MNHEY and CDR2 SMNVEV (reference sequence). This CDR3 has 15 residues. With regard to this clone: The target antigen is unknown.

TCRdb keeps only in-frame clones here, not all; method: immunoSEQ multiplex PCR. The table records tens of thousands of clones, 85% to 95% of them present only once. This chain links TRBV27 with TRBJ2-3; possible D gene TRBD2, 6 bases. This TCR derives from a human donor who received an intestinal transplant. This material consisted of unstimulated CD8+ T cells sorted from spleen or lymph node cells, taken before intestinal transplant. The CDR3 spells CASSLESGGTDTQYF. CDR3 nucleotide sequence: TGTGCCAGCAGCTTGGAGTCGGGGGGCACAGATACGCAGTATTTT.